The source of this T cell receptor beta chain is a study of blood T cell repertoires in COVID-19. Study context: Spain, Italy and the United States supplied samples that represented acute and convalescent COVID-19.

Methods used by the authors: Estimation of nucleated cell counts was performed using reference gene primer amplification. Clones were read by immunoSEQ multiplex PCR, and TCRdb kept only the in-frame ones, dropping some. V, J and clone size are taken as reported in that table, and D and trimming were inferred from the DNA itself. The sample holds under 150,000 clones, around 84% seen once. Trimming took 5 bases from V and 7 from J; bases not matched to a gene: 8. The CDR3 consists of 14 residues. The germline V gene has CDR1 SGHNT and CDR2 YENEEA. The chain links TRBV11-3 to TRBJ1-3; 7 nucleotides agree with TRBD1. This sequence was found in a human donor in a cohort sampled during active COVID-19. Input material: peripheral blood. CDR3 DNA sequence: TGTGCCAGCAGCCCGGACAGGTGGGGTAACACCATATATTTT. It encodes CASSPDRWGNTIYF.